This T cell receptor beta chain derives from a study of CD8+ T cells in alopecia areata. This sample's treatment: oral pan-JAK inhibitor, 5-10 mg twice daily. Looked up from germline, CDR1 is SGHDT and CDR2 is YYEEEE. The V and J ends lost 2 bases and 2 bases respectively, with 7 bases between them. The CDR3 runs 13 residues. TCR sequencing used cDNA made by reverse transcription of extracted RNA. Sequenced by immunoSEQ multiplex PCR; TCRdb stores in-frame clones only, minus some. This table holds some 150,000 clones, roughly 50% found once. This clone was seen a few times. This sequence joins TRBV5-6 and TRBJ1-2; D is undetermined. This receptor was taken from a human donor with alopecia areata. The starting material was CD8+ T cells sorted from blood, obtained at week 4, from a patient treated with tofacitinib. CDR3 sequence reads: CASSFEGNYGYTF. Here the CDR3 DNA reads TGTGCCAGCAGCTTCGAAGGGAACTATGGCTACACCTTC.